This is a list of T cell receptor beta chains from one sample in a study of cytomegalovirus exposure and HLA in healthy donors. This table comes from immunoSEQ multiplex PCR, and its TCRdb copy is limited to in-frame clones, with some not included. The repertoire has 220,000 or so clones, around 90% of them found once; the top ten carry more than 0.85%. What was sequenced was PBMCs. The receptor set was obtained from a woman aged 18-29 years in good health and CMV-seronegative. Each CDR3 is given with its conserved first and last residue. Fields, in order: J gene, clone size, V gene, D gene, CDR3 DNA, CDR3 protein. The D gene is left open where the match is weak. The size entry is marked missing in some rows and otherwise reads once, few, many or a size class.

J gene: TRBJ2-1; clone size: NA; V gene: TRBV9; D gene: NA; CDR3 DNA: TGTGCCAGCGGACCGGACTCCCGAGGCAATGAGCAGTTCTTC; CDR3 protein: CASGPDSRGNEQFF
J gene: TRBJ1-3; clone size: once; V gene: TRBV28; D gene: NA; CDR3 DNA: TGTGCCATTACCAGGGAAATTGCTGGAAACACCATATATTTT; CDR3 protein: CAITREIAGNTIYF
J gene: TRBJ2-7; clone size: NA; V gene: TRBV7-9; D gene: NA; CDR3 DNA: TGTGCCAGCAGCCCCCCCGTCCACGAGCAGTACTTC; CDR3 protein: CASSPPVHEQYF
J gene: TRBJ2-1; clone size: NA; V gene: TRBV6-4; D gene: NA; CDR3 DNA: TGTGCCAGCAGTTCCCGCGGTTCCAGAATAGGTTCCTACAATGAGCAGTTCTTC; CDR3 protein: CASSSRGSRIGSYNEQFF
J gene: TRBJ2-2; clone size: NA; V gene: TRBV19; D gene: TRBD2; CDR3 DNA: TGTGCCAGTAGCGAGAGCGGGAGGGCGGCCACCGGGGAGCTGTTTTTT; CDR3 protein: CASSESGRAATGELFF
J gene: TRBJ2-1; clone size: NA; V gene: TRBV19; D gene: NA; CDR3 DNA: TGTGCCAGTAGTATAGAGGGGCGAGACAGCACCAATGAGCAGTTCTTC; CDR3 protein: CASSIEGRDSTNEQFF
J gene: TRBJ1-5; clone size: NA; V gene: TRBV6-1; D gene: TRBD1; CDR3 DNA: TGTGCCAGCAGGGGGACAGGGGGCAATCAGCCCCAGCATTTT; CDR3 protein: CASRGTGGNQPQHF
J gene: TRBJ2-7; clone size: NA; V gene: TRBV5-1; D gene: TRBD2; CDR3 DNA: TGCGCCAGCAGCACCGGGACTAGCGGGATCAACGAGCAGTACTTC; CDR3 protein: CASSTGTSGINEQYF
J gene: TRBJ2-7; clone size: once; V gene: TRBV2; D gene: TRBD2; CDR3 DNA: TGTGCCAGCAGTTCCGCGAGGACTAGCGGGGGAACCTACGAGCAGTACTTC; CDR3 protein: CASSSARTSGGTYEQYF
J gene: TRBJ2-2; clone size: NA; V gene: TRBV10-3; D gene: NA; CDR3 DNA: TGTGCCATCCGCCGCGAGTCAGGCGCGAACACCGGGGAGCTGTTTTTT; CDR3 protein: CAIRRESGANTGELFF